Below, 5 T cell receptor beta chains from the same sample are listed, as sequenced in a study of blood T cell repertoires in COVID-19. The protocol was immunoSEQ multiplex PCR, while the TCRdb copy is restricted to in-frame clones and leaves out a portion. The table includes 290,000 or so clones, roughly nine tenths detected once. Input material: PBMCs or T cells enriched from blood (not recorded which). The source is a young woman who had recovered from COVID-19.

This chain joins TRBV19 and TRBJ2-5; perhaps TRBD1 as D (6 bases). V dropped 3 bases and J dropped 5 bases, with 13 bases sitting between them. The V gene's germline CDR1 is LNHDA and CDR2 SQIVND (reference sequence). The CDR3 is made up of 14 amino acids. The DNA of the CDR3 is TGTGCCAGTAGTATCCAGGGGAATTGGGAGACCCAGTACTTC. Amino acids: CASSIQGNWETQYF.

The gene calls are TRBV7-9 and TRBJ1-3; 10 nucleotides agree with TRBD1. Germline V gives CDR1 SEHNR, CDR2 FQNEAQ (reference sequence). Unmatched junction bases numbered 5, after V lost 5 bases and J lost 7 bases. The CDR3 runs to 14 residues. The CDR3 is CASSLGTGVNTIYF. The CDR3 nucleotides are TGTGCCAGCAGCCTAGGGACAGGGGTGAACACCATATATTTT.

The chain carries TRBV19 and TRBJ1-5; a weak D match, TRBD1 (6 bases). Germline assignment: CDR1 LNHDA and CDR2 SQIVND (reference sequence). Trimming stripped 6 bases from V and 1 base from J, with 19 bases between. The CDR3 is 17 amino acids. The CDR3 nucleotides are TGTGCCAGTAGCCTTGACAGGAACCTATGGAGCAATCAGCCCCAGCATTTT. This sequence encodes CASSLDRNLWSNQPQHF.

The V and J genes are TRBV24-1 and TRBJ2-3; 10 positions match TRBD2. V lost 3 bases and J lost 2; bases outside the gene matches: 13. The CDR3 is made up of 19 amino acids. Germline-derived CDR1 and CDR2 are KGHDR and SFDVKD. The CDR3 DNA reads as TGTGCCACCAGTGATAGTAAGAAGAGACTAGCGGGTAACACAGATACGCAGTATTTT. It specifies CATSDSKKRLAGNTDTQYF.

The V and J genes are TRBV6-2 or TRBV6-3 and TRBJ1-1; D unclear. The ends were cut back, 0 bases at V and 8 bases at J, with 13 bases in the middle. This CDR3 contains 14 residues. CDR1 MNHEY and CDR2 SVGEGT come from the germline V gene. The CDR3 region is CASSYSTGDGEAFF. Written as DNA, the CDR3 is TGTGCCAGCAGTTACTCTACGGGAGATGGGGAAGCTTTCTTT.